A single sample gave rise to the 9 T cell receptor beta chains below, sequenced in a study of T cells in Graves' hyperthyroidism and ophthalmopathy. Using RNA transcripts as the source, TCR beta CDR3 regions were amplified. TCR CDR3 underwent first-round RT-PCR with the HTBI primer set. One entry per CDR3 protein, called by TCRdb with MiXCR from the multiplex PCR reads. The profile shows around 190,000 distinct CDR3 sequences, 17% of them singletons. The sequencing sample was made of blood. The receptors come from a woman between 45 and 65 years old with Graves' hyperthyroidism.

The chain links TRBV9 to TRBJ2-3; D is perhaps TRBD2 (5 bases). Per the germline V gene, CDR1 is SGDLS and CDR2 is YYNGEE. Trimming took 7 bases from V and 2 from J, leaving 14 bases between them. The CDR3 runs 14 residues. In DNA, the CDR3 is TGTGCCAGCGCCAGGACTCCTCACACAGATACGCAGTATTTT. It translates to CASARTPHTDTQYF. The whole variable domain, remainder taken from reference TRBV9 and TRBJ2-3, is DSGVTQTPKHLITATGQRVTLRCSPRSGDLSVYWYQQSLDQGLQFLIQYYNGEERAKGNILERFSAQQFPDLHSELNLSSLELGDSALYFCASARTPHTDTQYFGPGTRLTVL.

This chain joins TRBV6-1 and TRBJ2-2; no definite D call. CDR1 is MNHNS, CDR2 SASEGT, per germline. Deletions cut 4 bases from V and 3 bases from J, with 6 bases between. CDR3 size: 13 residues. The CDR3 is CASSGDYTGELFF. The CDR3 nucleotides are TGTGCCAGCAGTGGAGATTACACCGGGGAGCTGTTTTTT.

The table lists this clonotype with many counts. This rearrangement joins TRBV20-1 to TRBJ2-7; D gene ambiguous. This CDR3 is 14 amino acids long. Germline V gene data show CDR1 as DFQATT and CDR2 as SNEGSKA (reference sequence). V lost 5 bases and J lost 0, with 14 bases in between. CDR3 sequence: CSASRLSNSYEQYF. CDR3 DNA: TGCAGTGCTTCCAGACTTTCCAACTCCTACGAGCAGTACTTC.

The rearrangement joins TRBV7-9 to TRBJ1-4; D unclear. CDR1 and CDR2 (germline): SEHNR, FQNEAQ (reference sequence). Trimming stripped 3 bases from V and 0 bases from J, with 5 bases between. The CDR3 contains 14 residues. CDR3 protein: CASSFFPTNEKLFF. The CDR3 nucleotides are TGTGCCAGCAGCTTTTTTCCAACTAATGAAAAACTGTTTTTT.

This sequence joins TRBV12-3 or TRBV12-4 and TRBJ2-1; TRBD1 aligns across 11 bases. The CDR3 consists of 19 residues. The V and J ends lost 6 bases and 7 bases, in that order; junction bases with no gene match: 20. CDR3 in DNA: TGTGCCAGCAGCCTGTCCCGGACAGGGGGCACAATTATCGTTAATGAGCAGTTCTTC. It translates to CASSLSRTGGTIIVNEQFF.

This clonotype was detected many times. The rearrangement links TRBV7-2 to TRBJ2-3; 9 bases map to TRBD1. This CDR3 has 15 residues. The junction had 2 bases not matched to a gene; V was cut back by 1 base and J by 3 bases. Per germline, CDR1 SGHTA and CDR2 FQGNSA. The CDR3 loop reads CASSLEGTGTDTQYF. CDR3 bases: TGTGCCAGCAGCTTAGAAGGGACAGGGACAGATACGCAGTATTTT.

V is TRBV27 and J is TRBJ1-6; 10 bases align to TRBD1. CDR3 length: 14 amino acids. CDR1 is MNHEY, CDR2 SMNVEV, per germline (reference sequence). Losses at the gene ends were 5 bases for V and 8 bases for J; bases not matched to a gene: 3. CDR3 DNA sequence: TGTGCCAGCAGTAAGGACAGGGGGTATTCACCCCTCCACTTT. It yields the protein CASSKDRGYSPLHF.

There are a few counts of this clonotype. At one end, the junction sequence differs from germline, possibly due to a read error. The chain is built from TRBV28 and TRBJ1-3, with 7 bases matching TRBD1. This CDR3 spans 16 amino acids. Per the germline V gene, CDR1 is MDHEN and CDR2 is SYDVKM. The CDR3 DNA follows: TGTGCCAGCAGTCACCGGACAGGCCACTCTGGAGACACCATATATTTT. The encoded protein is CASSHRTGHSGDTIYF.

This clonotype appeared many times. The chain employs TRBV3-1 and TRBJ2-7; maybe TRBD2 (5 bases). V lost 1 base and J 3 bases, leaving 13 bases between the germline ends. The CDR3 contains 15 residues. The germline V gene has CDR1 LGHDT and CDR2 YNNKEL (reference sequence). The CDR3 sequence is CASSQGSLGLYEQYF. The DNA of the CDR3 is TGTGCCAGCAGCCAAGGCTCGCTAGGACTCTACGAGCAGTACTTC.